A selection of T cell receptor beta chains follows, all from one sample in a study of T cell repertoires in cytomegalovirus infection. TCRdb reprocessed the reads via MiXCR and lists one record per CDR3 protein. The sample carries 450,000 to 600,000 distinct CDR3 sequences, about 33% recorded once. Antigens of these TCRs are unknown. Sample: cultured PBMCs, taken from culture after CMV antigen stimulation. Source of these receptors: a human donor in good health (CMV status not recorded). Some clones in this sample may be carry-over from other donors' samples. CDR3s include the opening cysteine and the closing phenylalanine or tryptophan. D genes are given only for firm matches. Clone size is not always given. Where it is, it says once, few, many or a class for expanded clones.

cdr3_aa: CASSPPWSGGIAKNIQYF; cdr3_nt: TGTGCCAGCTCACCACCGTGGAGCGGGGGGATAGCCAAAAACATTCAGTACTTC; v_call: TRBV18; clone_size: many; j_call: TRBJ2-4; d_call: TRBD2
cdr3_aa: CASSYTSGSSYNEQFF; cdr3_nt: TGTGCCAGCAGTTACACTAGCGGGAGCTCCTACAATGAGCAGTTCTTC; v_call: TRBV6-6; clone_size: few; j_call: TRBJ2-1; d_call: TRBD2
cdr3_aa: CASSFPGALSPLHF; cdr3_nt: TGTGCCAGCAGTTTCCCCGGGGCCTTGTCACCCCTCCACTTT; v_call: TRBV27; clone_size: few; j_call: TRBJ1-6; d_call: .
cdr3_aa: CASSYRGQGLSGANVLTF; cdr3_nt: TGTGCCAGCAGTTACCGAGGACAGGGGCTCTCTGGGGCCAACGTCCTGACTTTC; v_call: TRBV6-2/TRBV6-3; clone_size: .; j_call: TRBJ2-6; d_call: TRBD1
cdr3_aa: CASSLNGRSNQPQHF; cdr3_nt: TGTGCCAGCAGTTTGAATGGCAGGAGCAATCAGCCCCAGCATTTT; v_call: TRBV12-3/TRBV12-4; clone_size: .; j_call: TRBJ1-5; d_call: .
cdr3_aa: CSAARQLNTEAFF; cdr3_nt: TGCAGTGCTGCCAGACAGCTGAACACTGAAGCTTTCTTT; v_call: TRBV20-1; clone_size: .; j_call: TRBJ1-1; d_call: .
cdr3_aa: CASSYSRTSPFPGSFYEQYF; cdr3_nt: TGTGCCAGCAGTTACTCGCGAACCTCCCCGTTCCCGGGGAGCTTCTACGAGCAGTACTTC; v_call: TRBV6-2/TRBV6-3; clone_size: .; j_call: TRBJ2-7; d_call: .
cdr3_aa: CSASRKSYEQYF; cdr3_nt: TGCAGTGCTAGCCGCAAGTCCTACGAGCAGTACTTC; v_call: TRBV20-1; clone_size: .; j_call: TRBJ2-7; d_call: .
cdr3_aa: CASKVAGLVNEQFF; cdr3_nt: TGTGCCAGCAAGGTAGCGGGATTGGTCAATGAGCAGTTCTTC; v_call: TRBV7-2; clone_size: .; j_call: TRBJ2-1; d_call: TRBD2
cdr3_aa: CASQGQGPGELFF; cdr3_nt: TGTGCCAGCCAGGGACAGGGCCCCGGGGAGCTGTTTTTT; v_call: TRBV7-2; clone_size: few; j_call: TRBJ2-2; d_call: TRBD1
cdr3_aa: CASSFFGRTLKSGNEQFF; cdr3_nt: TGTGCCAGCAGCTTCTTCGGTAGGACTCTAAAATCCGGGAATGAGCAGTTCTTC; v_call: TRBV7-8; clone_size: few; j_call: TRBJ2-1; d_call: .
cdr3_aa: CASRDSPSPLPQYF; cdr3_nt: TGTGCCAGTCGGGACAGCCCATCCCCACTCCCGCAGTACTTC; v_call: TRBV19; clone_size: .; j_call: TRBJ2-5; d_call: TRBD1
cdr3_aa: CASSSLGVTSYNEQFF; cdr3_nt: TGTGCCAGCAGCTCCCTGGGGGTAACCTCCTACAATGAGCAGTTCTTC; v_call: TRBV27; clone_size: .; j_call: TRBJ2-1; d_call: .
cdr3_aa: CASSSQRVTGRLTGELFF; cdr3_nt: TGTGCCAGCAGCTCCCAAAGGGTCACAGGGCGATTGACCGGGGAGCTGTTTTTT; v_call: TRBV7-8; clone_size: few; j_call: TRBJ2-2; d_call: .